A selection of T cell receptor beta chains follows, all from one sample in a study of blood T cell repertoires in COVID-19. Sequencing was performed with immunoSEQ multiplex PCR; in TCRdb, only in-frame clones are kept and a portion is missing. The repertoire holds about 88,000 clones, 87% seen once, with around 16% in the top ten. Input material: peripheral blood. All receptors derive from a male donor with acute or convalescent COVID-19. Both conserved end residues are part of each CDR3. D genes are given only for firm matches. Only some rows state a clone size, as once, few, many or a class for expanded clones.

v_call	j_call	clone_size	d_call	cdr3_aa	cdr3_nt
TRBV4-1	TRBJ1-4	NA	TRBD1	CASSQEGQFNEKLFF	TGCGCCAGCAGCCAAGAGGGACAGTTTAATGAAAAACTGTTTTTT
TRBV19	TRBJ1-5	NA	TRBD1	CASSRQGAYQPQHF	TGTGCCAGCAGCAGACAGGGAGCCTATCAGCCCCAGCATTTT
TRBV19	TRBJ1-5	NA	NA	CASSMPTRANSNQPQHF	TGTGCCAGTAGTATGCCGACACGAGCTAATAGCAATCAGCCCCAGCATTTT
TRBV14	TRBJ2-7	NA	NA	CASSQDRQTIYEQYF	TGTGCCAGCAGCCAAGATCGACAGACAATCTACGAGCAGTACTTC
TRBV2	TRBJ2-2	NA	NA	CASSPLGRQNTGELFF	TGTGCCAGCAGTCCCCTCGGCAGGCAGAACACCGGGGAGCTGTTTTTT
TRBV9	TRBJ1-5	NA	NA	CASSATGYINQPQHF	TGTGCCAGCAGCGCCACAGGGTATATTAATCAGCCCCAGCATTTT
TRBV11-1	TRBJ1-2	NA	NA	CASSFHPLGYGYTF	TGTGCCAGCAGCTTCCACCCGCTCGGCTATGGCTACACCTTC
TRBV18	TRBJ1-2	NA	TRBD1	CASSPWTGNDYGYTF	TGTGCCAGCTCACCATGGACAGGGAATGACTATGGCTACACCTTC
TRBV4-1	TRBJ2-7	NA	TRBD2	CASSPGRILAGILGSYEQYF	TGCGCCAGCAGCCCCGGGAGGATACTAGCGGGTATCCTTGGCTCCTACGAGCAGTACTTC
TRBV9	TRBJ1-2	NA	NA	CASSTSGGAPYGYTF	TGTGCCAGCAGCACTTCTGGGGGGGCCCCCTATGGCTACACCTTC
TRBV5-1	TRBJ1-1	NA	TRBD1	CASSFRWEQGGRRNTEAFF	TGCGCCAGCAGCTTCAGATGGGAACAGGGGGGCCGTCGGAACACTGAAGCTTTCTTT
TRBV27	TRBJ2-5	NA	NA	CASSLGLGGTQYF	TGTGCCAGCAGTTTGGGGTTGGGGGGGACCCAGTACTTC
TRBV7-2	TRBJ2-7	NA	NA	CASSSAAGAYEQYF	TGTGCCAGCAGCTCCGCTGCAGGGGCCTACGAGCAGTACTTC
TRBV28	TRBJ2-3	NA	NA	CASSLLTDTQYF	TGTGCCAGCAGTTTACTAACGGATACGCAGTATTTT
TRBV11-2	TRBJ1-4	NA	NA	CASRPPGRTNEKLFF	TGTGCCAGCAGACCGCCCGGGAGAACTAATGAAAAACTGTTTTTT
TRBV24-1	TRBJ2-3	NA	NA	CATSDWGKTDTQYF	TGTGCCACCAGTGATTGGGGCAAAACAGATACGCAGTATTTT
TRBV30	TRBJ2-7	NA	NA	CAWRLGYRESEQYF	TGTGCCTGGAGACTGGGTTACAGGGAGAGCGAGCAGTACTTC
TRBV28	TRBJ1-2	NA	TRBD1	CASSLTGGGYGYTF	TGTGCCAGCAGTCTGACAGGGGGCGGGTATGGCTACACCTTC
TRBV25-1	TRBJ1-4	NA	NA	CASSERGAIEKLFF	TGTGCCAGCAGTGAGCGGGGGGCGATTGAAAAACTGTTTTTT
TRBV18	TRBJ1-6	NA	TRBD1	CASSLGTGGNSPLHF	TGTGCCAGCTCACTTGGGACAGGGGGAAATTCACCCCTCCACTTT
TRBV2	TRBJ1-1	NA	TRBD1	CASSQGTGLTEAFF	TGTGCCAGCAGTCAAGGGACAGGGCTCACTGAAGCTTTCTTT
TRBV5-1	TRBJ1-5	NA	TRBD1	CASRYRDRDWQPQHF	TGCGCCAGCAGGTACCGGGACAGGGACTGGCAGCCCCAGCATTTT
TRBV24-1	TRBJ1-2	NA	NA	CATSDLRGDGYTF	TGTGCCACCAGTGATTTGCGGGGGGATGGCTACACCTTC
TRBV6-5	TRBJ1-1	NA	TRBD1	CASGKDRAYLEAFF	TGTGCCAGCGGGAAAGACAGGGCGTACTTGGAAGCTTTCTTT
TRBV6-5	TRBJ2-1	NA	NA	CASRVVLSGEQFF	TGTGCCAGCAGAGTAGTCCTTTCCGGTGAGCAGTTCTTC
TRBV28	TRBJ1-2	NA	TRBD1	CASSRTGRLNYGYTF	TGTGCCAGCAGTAGGACAGGGCGACTTAACTATGGCTACACCTTC
TRBV5-4	TRBJ1-3	few	NA	CASSRGGAQGSGNTIYF	TGTGCCAGCAGCCGGGGGGGGGCCCAGGGCTCTGGAAACACCATATATTTT
TRBV6-5	TRBJ2-7	NA	TRBD1	CASSDRGQGFNEQYF	TGTGCCAGCAGCGACCGGGGACAGGGGTTCAACGAGCAGTACTTC
TRBV6-5	TRBJ1-2	once	TRBD1	CASSLQGGYGYTF	TGTGCCAGCAGCCTACAGGGGGGCTATGGCTACACCTTC
TRBV6-5	TRBJ1-2	NA	TRBD1	CASSYHLTGGYGYTF	TGTGCCAGCAGTTACCACCTGACAGGGGGCTATGGCTACACCTTC
TRBV12-5	TRBJ1-4	once	TRBD1	CASGLGQGGEKLFF	TGTGCTAGTGGTTTGGGACAGGGAGGAGAAAAACTGTTTTTT
TRBV6-6	TRBJ1-6	NA	NA	CASTLLRQPGSPLHF	TGTGCCAGCACCCTCCTGCGGCAGCCGGGTTCACCCCTCCACTTT
TRBV18	TRBJ1-2	NA	NA	CASSSTEKANGYTF	TGTGCCAGCTCATCGACAGAGAAAGCAAATGGCTACACCTTC
TRBV19	TRBJ2-7	NA	TRBD1	CASSPGTGEPYEQYF	TGTGCCAGTAGTCCAGGGACAGGAGAACCCTACGAGCAGTACTTC
TRBV6-5	TRBJ1-1	NA	TRBD1	CASSLTGFGTEAFF	TGTGCCAGCAGCCTGACAGGGTTCGGCACTGAAGCTTTCTTT
TRBV7-9	TRBJ2-6	few	NA	CASSYSPGRASGANVLTF	TGTGCCAGCAGCTACTCCCCAGGCAGGGCGAGTGGGGCCAACGTCCTGACTTTC
TRBV5-1	TRBJ1-1	few	NA	CASSLVSGEAFF	TGCGCCAGCAGCTTGGTGTCGGGAGAAGCTTTCTTT
TRBV28	TRBJ2-7	NA	TRBD1	CASFPLLTGGRVEQYF	TGTGCCAGTTTCCCCCTTCTAACAGGGGGAAGGGTCGAGCAGTACTTC
TRBV7-2	TRBJ2-1	NA	NA	CASSLGRYPGEQFF	TGTGCCAGCAGCTTAGGACGATATCCGGGGGAGCAGTTCTTC
TRBV5-4	TRBJ1-1	NA	NA	CASSPGGPNTEAFF	TGTGCCAGCAGCCCCGGGGGGCCGAACACTGAAGCTTTCTTT
TRBV19	TRBJ1-4	NA	TRBD1	CASSIGGTVSTNEKLFF	TGTGCCAGTAGTATAGGAGGGACAGTATCAACTAATGAAAAACTGTTTTTT
TRBV2	TRBJ2-7	NA	NA	CASSSLGGPSYEQYF	TGTGCCAGCAGTTCCCTCGGGGGGCCCTCCTACGAGCAGTACTTC
TRBV19	TRBJ2-3	NA	TRBD2	CASSAGVNTQYF	TGTGCCAGTTCAGCGGGGGTGAATACGCAGTATTTT
TRBV10-3	TRBJ2-3	once	NA	CAISEASDTQYF	TGTGCCATCAGTGAGGCGTCAGATACGCAGTATTTT
TRBV10-3	TRBJ2-7	NA	TRBD1	CAIREQGVSYEQYF	TGTGCCATCAGGGAACAGGGGGTCTCCTACGAGCAGTACTTC
TRBV10-3	TRBJ2-1	NA	NA	CAITSRESLYNEQFF	TGTGCCATCACCTCTAGGGAGTCCCTCTACAATGAGCAGTTCTTC
TRBV5-1	TRBJ1-1	once	NA	CASSPDPARLNTEAFF	TGCGCCAGCAGCCCTGACCCAGCCAGGCTGAACACTGAAGCTTTCTTT
TRBV3-1/TRBV3-2	TRBJ2-6	NA	TRBD1	CASSQRPGTGTGANVLTF	TGTGCCAGCAGCCAACGTCCCGGGACAGGGACTGGGGCCAACGTCCTGACTTTC
TRBV10-3	TRBJ1-1	NA	TRBD1	CAIIKQGSTEAFF	TGTGCCATCATTAAACAGGGGAGCACTGAAGCTTTCTTT
TRBV7-3	TRBJ1-1	NA	NA	CASSEQGPGTEAFF	TGTGCCAGCAGCGAACAGGGCCCAGGGACTGAAGCTTTCTTT
TRBV6-1	TRBJ2-1	NA	NA	CASSEQPQGRFNNEQFF	TGTGCCAGCAGTGAACAGCCTCAGGGGCGCTTTAACAATGAGCAGTTCTTC
TRBV5-4	TRBJ1-1	NA	NA	CASSLGGKRVDTEAFF	TGTGCCAGCAGCTTGGGGGGGAAGCGGGTTGACACTGAAGCTTTCTTT
TRBV6-6	TRBJ1-2	once	TRBD1	CASSPQGDSGGYTF	TGTGCCAGCAGTCCCCAGGGGGACTCAGGGGGCTACACCTTC